This T cell receptor beta chain comes out of a study of T cell responses to AZD1222 COVID-19 vaccine. Using immunoSEQ multiplex PCR, the repertoire was profiled, and TCRdb retains in-frame clones only, with some absent. The data contain about 140,000 clones, approximately 92% of them singletons. V lost 7 bases to trimming and J lost 4 bases, with 14 bases between them. Germline assignment: CDR1 SNHLY and CDR2 FYNNEI. The CDR3 has 14 amino acids. Study observations and caveats: Baseline antibody screening turned up just 6 or 7 seropositive AZD1222 recipients. Dominant CD4 TCR responses targeted spike regions 160-218 and 743-854. All repertoire sampling was performed exclusively after the peak T cell response.

Notes on this clone: The antigen is unknown.

The sample in question was peripheral blood, obtained on day 0 of AZD1222 vaccination. The rearrangement uses TRBV2 and TRBJ1-5, with TRBD1 as a possible D gene (5 bases). This TCR came from an adult in good health. In nucleotides, the CDR3 is TGTGCCAGCAACCGGGACGGCTCTAATCAGCCCCAGCATTTT. Protein product: CASNRDGSNQPQHF. Variable domain in full (rest from reference TRBV2 and TRBJ1-5): EPEVTQTPSHQVTQMGQEVILRCVPISNHLYFYWYRQILGQKVEFLVSFYNNEISEKSEIFDDQFSVERPDGSNFTLKIRSTKLEDSAMYFCASNRDGSNQPQHFGDGTRLSIL.